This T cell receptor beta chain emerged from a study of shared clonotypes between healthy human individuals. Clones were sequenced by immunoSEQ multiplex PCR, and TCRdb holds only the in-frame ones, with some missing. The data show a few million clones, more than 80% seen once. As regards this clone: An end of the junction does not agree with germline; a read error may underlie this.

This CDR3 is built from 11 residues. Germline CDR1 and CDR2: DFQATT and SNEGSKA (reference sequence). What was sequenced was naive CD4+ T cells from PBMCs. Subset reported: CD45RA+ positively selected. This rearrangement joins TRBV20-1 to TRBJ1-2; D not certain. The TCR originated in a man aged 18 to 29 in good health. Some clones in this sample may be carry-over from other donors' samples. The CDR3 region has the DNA TGCAGTGCTAGCCGTACTGGGGTAGACTTCTTC. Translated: CSASRTGVDFF.